This T cell receptor beta chain was captured in a study of T-cell reconstitution after alpha-beta-depleted transplantation in children. Unique molecular identifiers were used in preparing the TCRbeta library. Each CDR3 protein is one row after TCRdb ran MiXCR on the PCR reads. Of approximately 800,000 distinct CDR3 sequences in the sample, roughly 16% are singletons; the top ten hold 5%. Regarding this clonotype: The target antigen is unknown.

The study, taken as a whole, reports: Some patients owed their high day-60 TCRbeta diversity to surviving recipient T cells and thymic progenitors.

This receptor was obtained from a male patient between 10 and 17 years old who had a stem cell transplant for acute lymphoblastic leukemia, so the T cells may come from the graft donor. The material sequenced was PBMCs, mostly from graft donor cells, taken 360 days after TCRalphabeta/CD19-depleted stem cell transplant.

DNA for the CDR3: TGTGCTAGTGGACGACAAGCCCCGGGACTAGCGGGGAACTATGAGCAGTTCTTC. Its protein product is CASGRQAPGLAGNYEQFF. The chain has TRBV12-5 and TRBJ2-1; TRBD2 matches 13 bases. The germline V gene encodes CDR1 LGHNT and CDR2 FRNRAP. V lost 6 bases and J lost 8; bases outside the gene matches: 16. This CDR3 has 18 residues.